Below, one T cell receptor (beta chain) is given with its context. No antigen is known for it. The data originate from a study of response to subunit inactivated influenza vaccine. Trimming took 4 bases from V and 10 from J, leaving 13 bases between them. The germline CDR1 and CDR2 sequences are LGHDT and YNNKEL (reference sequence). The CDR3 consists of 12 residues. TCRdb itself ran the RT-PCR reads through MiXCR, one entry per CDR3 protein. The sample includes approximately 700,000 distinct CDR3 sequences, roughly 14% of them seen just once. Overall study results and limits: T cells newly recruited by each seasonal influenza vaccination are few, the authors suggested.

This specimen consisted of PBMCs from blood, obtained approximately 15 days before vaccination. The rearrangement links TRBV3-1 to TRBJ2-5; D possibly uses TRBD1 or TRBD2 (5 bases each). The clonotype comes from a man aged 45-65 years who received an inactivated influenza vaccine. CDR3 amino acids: CASSLLRGDQYF. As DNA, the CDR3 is TGTGCCAGCAGCCTTCTTAGAGGGGACCAGTACTTC.